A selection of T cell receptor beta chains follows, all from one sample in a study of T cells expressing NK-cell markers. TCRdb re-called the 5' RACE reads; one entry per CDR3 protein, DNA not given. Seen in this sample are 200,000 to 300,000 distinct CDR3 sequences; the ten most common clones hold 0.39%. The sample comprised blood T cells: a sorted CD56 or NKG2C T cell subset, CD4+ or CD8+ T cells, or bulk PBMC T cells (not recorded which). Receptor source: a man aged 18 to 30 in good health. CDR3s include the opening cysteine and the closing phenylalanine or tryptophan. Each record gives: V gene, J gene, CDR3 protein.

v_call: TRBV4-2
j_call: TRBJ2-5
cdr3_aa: CASSQEFAGAIGETQYF

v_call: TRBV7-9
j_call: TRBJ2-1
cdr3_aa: CASSKLAGGAGEQFF

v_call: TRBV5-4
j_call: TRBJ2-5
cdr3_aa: CASSLMVSGYQETQYF

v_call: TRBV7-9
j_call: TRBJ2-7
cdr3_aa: CASSLPRAITPSYEQYF

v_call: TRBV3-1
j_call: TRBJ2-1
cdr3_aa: CASSGTSGTSHYNEQFF

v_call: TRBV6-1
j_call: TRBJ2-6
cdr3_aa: CASKQGHSGANVLTF

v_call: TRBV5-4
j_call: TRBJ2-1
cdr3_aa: CASSSGTSGRSDEQFF

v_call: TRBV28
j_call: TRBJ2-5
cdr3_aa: CASSSSGTGKETQYF

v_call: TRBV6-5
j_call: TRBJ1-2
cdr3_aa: CASSRTGRGGYTF

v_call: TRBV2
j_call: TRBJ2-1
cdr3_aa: CASNSGRGNYNEQFF

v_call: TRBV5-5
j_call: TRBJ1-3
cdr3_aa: CASSYRQGEVGNTIYF

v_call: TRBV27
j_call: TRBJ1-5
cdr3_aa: CASSLVRARDQPQHF

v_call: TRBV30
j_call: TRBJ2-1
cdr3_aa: CASLGTPTSNEQFF

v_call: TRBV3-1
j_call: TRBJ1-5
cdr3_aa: CASSQGANQPQHF

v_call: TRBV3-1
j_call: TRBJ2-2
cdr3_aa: CASHRQGANTGELFF

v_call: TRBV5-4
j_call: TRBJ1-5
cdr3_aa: CASSLDGTGPNQPQHF

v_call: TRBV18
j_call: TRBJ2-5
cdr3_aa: CASSPPPAQETQYF

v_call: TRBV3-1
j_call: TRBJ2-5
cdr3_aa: CASSQGGSIQETQYF

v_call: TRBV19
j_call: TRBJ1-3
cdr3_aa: CASSSQGQNTIYF

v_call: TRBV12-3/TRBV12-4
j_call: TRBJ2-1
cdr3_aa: CASSLGTGGIQFF

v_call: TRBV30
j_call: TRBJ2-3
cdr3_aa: CAYDRGLPSTDTQYF

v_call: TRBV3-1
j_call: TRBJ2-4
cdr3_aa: CASSQELIRGPNIQYF

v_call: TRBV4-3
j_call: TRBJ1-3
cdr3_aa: CASSQDMLYGNTIYF

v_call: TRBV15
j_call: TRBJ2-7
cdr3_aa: CATSREGHEQYF

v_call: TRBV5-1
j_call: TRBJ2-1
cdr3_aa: CASSAIAGGHYNEQFF

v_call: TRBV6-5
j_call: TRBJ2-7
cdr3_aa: CASSYFKTSGALGEQYF

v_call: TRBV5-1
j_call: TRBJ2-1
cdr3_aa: CASSPPVAGGDEQFF